One sample yielded the 3 T cell receptor beta chains listed below, sequenced in a study of shared clonotypes between healthy human individuals. The method was immunoSEQ multiplex PCR; TCRdb's version includes in-frame clones alone and lacks a portion of them. Among tens of thousands of clones listed, about 63% were seen once. Sequences were obtained from memory CD8+ T cells sorted from blood. Regarding subset: CD45RO+ cells pooled with CCR7-negative TemRA cells. All receptors come from a man aged 25 to 40 in good health.

This clone appeared a few times. The V gene is TRBV6-1, the J gene TRBJ2-7; D possibly corresponds to TRBD2 (5 bases). Per the germline V gene, CDR1 is MNHNS and CDR2 is SASEGT. Trimming pared 1 base from V and 6 bases from J, leaving 10 bases between. The CDR3 is 13 residues long. The CDR3 reads CASSEGGHLEQYF. The CDR3 DNA sequence: TGTGCCAGCAGTGAAGGAGGGCACCTCGAGCAGTACTTC.

The chain is built from TRBV7-9 and TRBJ2-7; D is unresolved. Per the germline V gene, CDR1 is SEHNR and CDR2 is FQNEAQ (reference sequence). V shed 3 bases and J shed 2 bases, with 11 bases lying between them. The CDR3 has 14 amino acids. The CDR3 DNA is TGTGCCAGCAGCTTTGAATCGAAAACCTACGAGCAGTACTTC. Translated, it gives CASSFESKTYEQYF.

A few counts support this clone. V gene TRBV7-7 combines with J gene TRBJ2-6, with a tentative D call TRBD1 (5 bases). Germline CDR1 reads SSHAT; CDR2 reads FNYEAQ (reference sequence). CDR3 length: 14 residues. CDR3 DNA sequence: TGTGCGCGCAGGGCGTACTCTGGGGCCAACGTCCTGACTTTC. Protein: CARRAYSGANVLTF.